The T cell receptor (beta chain) under discussion was sequenced for a study of blood T cell repertoires in COVID-19 (dated by TCRdb to the early 2020s). Context from the whole study: Samples from collaborators originated in the United States, Italy and Spain and spanned both the acute and convalescent phases of COVID-19. The material from the prospective study consisted of cDNA or gDNA derived from T cells, B-cell-depleted T cells, or PBMCs. The dataset comprised deeply sampled blood TCRbeta repertoires from subjects exposed to, actively infected with, or recovered from COVID-19. A freely available public database, intended as a resource for researchers studying the immune response to SARS-CoV-2, is where the repertoires were released. The samples were drawn from the first 160 participants of the ongoing ImmuneRACE study and from some 1,300 subjects provided by 6 global collaborators. A de-identified subject ID, COVID-19 status, age in years and sex were almost always included in the sample metadata. Where available, HLA class I and class II types were taken from metadata supplied by the sample provider and were not determined by assay-based typing. The study at large found these results: Clinical and demographic metadata were provided uncurated, with the amount varying by source and participant.

Note on this clone: Its antigen is unknown. No quality values exist for individual bases; no much larger clone is one base distant.

Each collaborating institution followed its own protocols to collect whole blood in K2EDTA tubes. For TCRbeta analysis, collaborator samples were shipped as frozen whole blood, as isolated PBMCs, or as DNA extracted from either sample type. TCRbeta CDR3 regions were amplified from genomic DNA by means of the immunoSEQ Assay, a bias-controlled multiplex PCR. In the original analysis: The number of nucleated cells in each sample was estimated by amplification of reference gene primers within the assay. To quantify the absolute abundance of each unique TCRbeta CDR3 rearrangement, sequence reads were collapsed and filtered. For each sample, productive Simpson clonality was calculated as the square root of Simpson's diversity index across productive rearrangements. As stored in TCRdb, this immuneACCESS dataset retains in-frame rearrangements with V and J assigned. A fraction of the clones does not appear; measured against another copy, unresolved V genes explain less than half of the discrepancy, and the remainder lacks a known reason. V and J calls plus clone size are reproduced from that table; the DNA served to infer D and trimming. Present in this sample are around 100,000 clones, 70% to 85% of which were seen just once. The ten most abundant clones make up approximately 24% of the sample.

CDR1 KGHSH and CDR2 LQKENI were looked up in the germline V gene. V gives up 3 bases and J gives up 4 bases, and the segment between their germline ends measures 3 bases. The CDR3 numbers 12 residues from cysteine through phenylalanine. Just CDR3 DNA is preserved here, 36 bases in frame from base 1. The rearrangement joined TRBV18 to TRBJ2-2, with the D gene uncertain. Sequenced material: peripheral blood. The TCR was taken from a human donor in a cohort sampled during active COVID-19. The CDR3 region reads CASSPSTGELFF. The bases read TGTGCCAGCTCACCGAGCACCGGGGAGCTGTTTTTT. This CDR3, with the reference TRBV18 and TRBJ2-2 proteins standing in past its ends, gives the full variable domain NAGVMQNPRHLVRRRGQEARLRCSPMKGHSHVYWYRQLPEEGLKFMVYLQKENIIDESGMPKERFSAEFPKEGPSILRIQQVVRGDSAAYFCASSPSTGELFFGEGSRLTVL.